A single TCR beta chain is shown here with its context. No antigen is known for it. A multiplex PCR was run with 60 Vbeta primers and 13 Jbeta primers. Assay: immunoSEQ multiplex PCR; the TCRdb copy retains only in-frame clones and omits some. This sample yields 140,000 to 150,000 clones, of which around 80% are seen a single time; approximately 1.8% belongs to the top ten. The sample is drawn from a study of cytomegalovirus exposure and HLA in healthy donors. Whole-study findings and limits: V segments that were indistinguishable, TRBV6-2 and TRBV6-3 among them, were omitted from analysis. A likely sequencing artifact accounted for one observed cluster of highly shared sequence variants. As was reported, the HLA-A and HLA-B alleles of most subjects were accurately predicted from TCR beta sequences.

Germline CDR1 reads SGDLS; CDR2 reads YYNGEE. Trimming took 0 bases from V and 2 from J; bases not matched to a gene: 11. The CDR3 loop spans 17 amino acids. Sequenced material: PBMCs. The clonotype was recovered from a man in his forties in good health and CMV-seronegative. This chain connects TRBV9 to TRBJ2-7; 7 bases agree with TRBD1. The DNA of the CDR3 is TGTGCCAGCAGCGTAGGGGCGCAGGGGGACGCTACCTACGAGCAGTACTTC. Protein sequence: CASSVGAQGDATYEQYF. The full variable domain, in which reference TRBV9 and TRBJ2-7 provide the parts outside the CDR3, is DSGVTQTPKHLITATGQRVTLRCSPRSGDLSVYWYQQSLDQGLQFLIQYYNGEERAKGNILERFSAQQFPDLHSELNLSSLELGDSALYFCASSVGAQGDATYEQYFGPGTRLTVT.